A single sample is the source of the 22 T cell receptor beta chains below, sequenced in a study of T cell responses to AZD1222 COVID-19 vaccine. TCRdb keeps only in-frame clones here, not all; method: immunoSEQ multiplex PCR. The repertoire includes about 180,000 clones, around 88% of them detected once, and about 9.9% sits in the top ten. The sequenced sample was peripheral blood, obtained 28 days after the second AZD1222 dose. The receptors originated from an adult who received the AZD1222 COVID-19 vaccine.

J is TRBJ2-1 and V is TRBV7-2; TRBD2 agrees at 8 bases. Germline CDR1 reads SGHTA; CDR2 reads FQGNSA. This CDR3 has 14 amino acids. The trim removed 1 base at V and 11 bases at J, leaving 7 bases unmatched. CDR3 in DNA: TGTGCCAGCAGCTTAGGGAGCCGGACTAGCCAGCAGTTCTTC. It translates to CASSLGSRTSQQFF.

As regards this clone: One junction end does not reproduce the germline sequence, and a read error may be involved. This rearrangement joins TRBV6-5 to TRBJ2-7; weak D call: TRBD2 (6 bases). The CDR3 covers 13 residues. In germline, CDR1 is MNHEY, CDR2 SVGAGI. The CDR3 loop reads CASSYSIWGGRDF. Here the CDR3 DNA reads TGTGCCAGCAGTTACTCGATATGGGGAGGTAGGGACTTC.

This clone has just a few counts. This chain links TRBV28 with TRBJ2-7; D is ambiguous. The ends were cut back, 6 bases at V and 2 bases at J, with 11 bases in the middle. The CDR3 is 13 amino acids. Germline values: CDR1 MDHEN, CDR2 SYDVKM. CDR3 region: CASSTPNAYEQYF. CDR3 nucleotides: TGTGCCAGCAGCACCCCAAACGCCTACGAGCAGTACTTC.

The chain recombines TRBV7-2 with TRBJ1-2; D is uncertain. Between the trimmed V and J ends, which lost 6 bases and 4 bases, there was a span of 12 bases. CDR1 and CDR2 (germline): SGHTA, FQGNSA. This CDR3 contains 13 residues. The CDR3 sequence: CASSTSLSYGYTF. The CDR3 DNA sequence: TGTGCCAGCAGTACAAGTCTTAGCTATGGCTACACCTTC.

The chain is built from TRBV5-1 and TRBJ2-3, with 13 bases aligning to TRBD2. The ends lost 5 bases at V and 0 bases at J; junction bases unmatched: 6. Germline V gene sequence: CDR1 SGHRS, CDR2 YFSETQ. The CDR3 covers 17 residues. CDR3: CASSRTSGGSSTDTQYF. The CDR3, as DNA: TGCGCCAGCAGTAGGACTAGCGGGGGTTCTAGCACAGATACGCAGTATTTT.

V and J are TRBV5-5 and TRBJ2-5, with TRBD2 identical over 8 bases. CDR1 and CDR2 from the germline V gene are SGHKS and YYEKEE (reference sequence). This CDR3 contains 14 residues. Unmatched junction bases numbered 2, after V lost 0 bases and J lost 4 bases. CDR3 nucleotides: TGTGCCAGCAGCTTGGATCGGGGGGGAGAGACCCAGTACTTC. Protein sequence: CASSLDRGGETQYF.

The chain combines TRBV2 with TRBJ2-4; D is uncertain. The V gene's germline CDR1 is SNHLY and CDR2 FYNNEI. Trimming pared 2 bases from V and 3 bases from J, leaving 2 bases between. The CDR3 sequence is 12 residues long. The CDR3 sequence is CASSEIKNIQYF. For the CDR3, the DNA is TGTGCCAGCAGTGAAATCAAAAACATTCAGTACTTC. Full variable domain (missing parts from reference TRBV2 and TRBJ2-4): EPEVTQTPSHQVTQMGQEVILRCVPISNHLYFYWYRQILGQKVEFLVSFYNNEISEKSEIFDDQFSVERPDGSNFTLKIRSTKLEDSAMYFCASSEIKNIQYFGAGTRLSVL.

The chain has TRBV7-3 and TRBJ2-3; D gene ambiguous. CDR3 length: 13 amino acids. The V end lost 5 bases, the J end lost 4 bases, and 10 bases lay between the germline ends. From germline, CDR1 is SGHTA and CDR2 FQGTGA. The CDR3 DNA is TGTGCCAGCAGCCCGGGCCCCCCAGATACGCAGTATTTT. Its translation: CASSPGPPDTQYF.

Here the CDR3 reads CASSQSPRDYEQYF. The CDR3 bases are TGCGCCAGCAGTCAATCTCCTAGGGACTACGAGCAGTACTTC. The chain is built from TRBV23-1 and TRBJ2-7; D remains ambiguous. TRBV23-1 carries the ORF label, with uncertain function. Trimming shortened V by 0 bases and J by 3 bases, and 9 bases separated the two germline ends. The CDR3 totals 14 residues.

Of note for this clone: Other DNA variants within this sample encode the same CDR3. The V and J genes are TRBV30 and TRBJ2-7; D unclear. The CDR3 covers 11 residues. The ends were cut back, 3 bases at V and 3 bases at J, with 6 bases in the middle. In germline, CDR1 is GTSNPN, CDR2 SVGIG (reference sequence). The CDR3 DNA reads as TGTGCCTGGAGAGGGAACTACGAGCAGTACTTC. This encodes CAWRGNYEQYF.

The CDR3: CASSESRKTEAFF. CDR3 in DNA: TGCGCCAGCAGTGAGTCGCGGAAAACTGAAGCTTTCTTT. This chain connects TRBV10-1 to TRBJ1-1; no reliable D call. V was clipped by 0 bases and J by 5 bases, with 7 bases between them. Germline CDR1 is WNHNN and CDR2 is SYGVQD (reference sequence). The CDR3 has 13 amino acids.

The genes are TRBV7-9 and TRBJ2-3, with unresolved D. This CDR3 is 15 amino acids long. In germline, CDR1 is SEHNR, CDR2 FQNEAQ (reference sequence). The V end lost 1 base, the J end lost 0 bases, and 8 bases lay between the germline ends. CDR3 amino acids: CASSLEVGSTDTQYF. DNA of the CDR3: TGTGCCAGCAGCTTAGAAGTCGGCAGCACAGATACGCAGTATTTT.

V is TRBV19 and J is TRBJ2-2; 8 nucleotides match TRBD1. Losses at the gene ends were 4 bases for V and 4 bases for J; bases not matched to a gene: 5. Per the germline V gene, CDR1 is LNHDA and CDR2 is SQIVND (reference sequence). The CDR3 is made up of 15 amino acids. In nucleotides, the CDR3 is TGTGCCAGTAGTACAGGACAGGGCGCCACCGGGGAGCTGTTTTTT. It yields the protein CASSTGQGATGELFF.

In DNA, the CDR3 is TGTGCCAGCAGTACTTTGACAGGGCCTAATGAAAAACTGTTTTTT. Translated: CASSTLTGPNEKLFF. The chain uses TRBV28 and TRBJ1-4; 7 bases agree with TRBD1. V lost 5 bases to trimming and J lost 3 bases; unmatched junction nucleotides: 6. Germline CDR1 MDHEN, CDR2 SYDVKM. The CDR3 consists of 15 residues. Variable domain in full (rest from reference TRBV28 and TRBJ1-4): DVKVTQSSRYLVKRTGEKVFLECVQDMDHENMFWYRQDPGLGLRLIYFSYDVKMKEKGDIPEGYSVSREKKERFSLILESASTNQTSMYLCASSTLTGPNEKLFFGSGTQLSVL.

V usage is TRBV19 and J usage is TRBJ1-1, with 7 bases matching TRBD1. The CDR3 has 15 residues. The germline V gene encodes CDR1 LNHDA and CDR2 SQIVND (reference sequence). The trim removed 7 bases at V and 2 bases at J, leaving 10 bases unmatched. This CDR3 is CASTRRGTANTEAFF. The CDR3 DNA reads as TGTGCCAGTACCCGACGAGGGACAGCCAACACTGAAGCTTTCTTT.

The chain recombines TRBV5-1 with TRBJ2-3; 7 nucleotides match TRBD2. The CDR3 totals 16 residues. Trimming at V came to 0 bases and at J to 0 bases, leaving 4 bases not matched to a gene. Germline V gene data show CDR1 as SGHRS and CDR2 as YFSETQ. The CDR3, as DNA: TGCGCCAGCAGCTTGGCGGCTAGCGGAAGCACAGATACGCAGTATTTT. Translating gives CASSLAASGSTDTQYF.

This clone has just a few counts. This rearrangement joins TRBV4-2 to TRBJ2-3, with TRBD2 identical over 7 bases. CDR3 length: 21 amino acids. Germline assignment: CDR1 LGHNA and CDR2 YNFKEQ. V shed 0 bases, J shed 0 bases, and the junction held 18 bases outside the gene matches. CDR3 residues: CASSQDKSAGGGYSSTDTQYF. CDR3 nucleotide sequence: TGTGCCAGCAGCCAAGATAAGAGCGCCGGCGGGGGATACTCTAGCACAGATACGCAGTATTTT.

The chain joins TRBV9 to TRBJ1-2; 8 bases line up with TRBD1. The junction had 9 bases not matched to a gene; V was cut back by 0 bases and J by 14 bases. From germline, CDR1 is SGDLS and CDR2 YYNGEE. The CDR3 has 13 amino acids. The CDR3 protein is CASSVAVRGQVTF. The CDR3 DNA reads as TGTGCCAGCAGCGTAGCCGTCAGGGGGCAGGTTACCTTC.

This clone appeared a few times. The chain combines TRBV6-2 or TRBV6-3 with TRBJ2-7; possible D gene TRBD2, 5 bases. The length of the CDR3 is 13 residues. From germline, CDR1 is MNHEY and CDR2 SVGEGT. V gave up 5 bases and J gave up 2 bases, with 10 bases separating them. As DNA, the CDR3 is TGTGCCAGCAGTCCCCGGGATGCCTACGAGCAGTACTTC. This codes for CASSPRDAYEQYF.

This clone was seen only once. The chain is built from TRBV7-2 and TRBJ2-1; possibly TRBD1 for D (5 bases). Germline loops: CDR1 SGHTA, CDR2 FQGNSA. V was cut by 2 bases and J by 9 bases, with 20 bases left in between. The CDR3 length is 16 residues. Here the CDR3 DNA reads TGTGCCAGCAGCTTACTAAGGGGTACGTCTTCGCGTGAGCAGTTCTTC. Translation gives CASSLLRGTSSREQFF.

The V gene is TRBV30, the J gene TRBJ1-2; no clear D gene. The CDR3 has 13 amino acids. V was cut by 4 bases and J by 4 bases, with 13 bases left in between. Germline CDR1 reads GTSNPN; CDR2 reads SVGIG (reference sequence). CDR3 region: CAWTFGPFYGYTF. CDR3 nucleotides: TGTGCCTGGACTTTCGGGCCGTTCTATGGCTACACCTTC.

The CDR3 here is CASSLAGAGKNIQYF. The CDR3 DNA reads TGCGCCAGCAGCTTGGCCGGAGCGGGGAAAAACATTCAGTACTTC. The chain is built from TRBV5-1 and TRBJ2-4; 7 bases are shared with TRBD2. The CDR3 is 15 amino acids. The ends lost 0 bases at V and 4 bases at J; junction bases unmatched: 4. CDR1 and CDR2 (germline): SGHRS, YFSETQ.